Each of the 13 T cell receptor beta chains below was sequenced from the same sample in a study of blood T cell repertoires in COVID-19 (TCRdb year 2020). Libraries were prepared through the immunoSEQ multiplex PCR assay. TCRdb holds this immuneACCESS table with in-frame rearrangements only. Some clones are missing; in checked studies, unresolved V genes explain under half, and the rest has no known cause. The sample contains around 80,000 clones, 75% to 85% of them found a single time. Around 29% of the sample goes to the ten largest clones. The sample was peripheral blood. All receptors come from a woman older than 75 with acute or convalescent COVID-19.

The J gene is TRBJ1-1, the V gene TRBV19, with 7 positions matching TRBD1. The germline gives CDR1 LNHDA, CDR2 SQIVND (reference sequence). V dropped 5 bases and J dropped 1; count of bases not matched to a gene: 4. The CDR3 extends over 14 amino acids. CDR3 sequence: CASSSRDRNTEAFF. The CDR3 bases are TGTGCCAGTAGTTCCCGGGACAGGAACACTGAAGCTTTCTTT.

Here the CDR3 DNA reads TGTGCCACCAGTGATTTGAGGTCCGACAAGAGAAATGAGCAGTTCTTC. Its translation: CATSDLRSDKRNEQFF. The chain couples TRBV24-1 to TRBJ2-1; D remains ambiguous. CDR1 and CDR2 from the germline V gene are KGHDR and SFDVKD. The CDR3 totals 16 residues. V shed 0 bases and J shed 7 bases, with 15 bases lying between them.

The chain carries TRBV19 and TRBJ2-7; TRBD2 might be the D (5 bases). CDR1 LNHDA and CDR2 SQIVND come from the germline V gene (reference sequence). The CDR3 runs 13 residues. The V end was cut by 2 bases, the J end by 4 bases, with 9 bases between. The CDR3 region is CASSINEGYEQYF. Here the CDR3 DNA reads TGTGCCAGTAGTATAAATGAGGGATACGAGCAGTACTTC.

The chain recombines TRBV18 with TRBJ2-3, with TRBD1 identical over 8 bases. The CDR3 loop spans 14 amino acids. The germline V gene has CDR1 KGHSH and CDR2 LQKENI. The J segment lost 1 base and the V segment lost 7 bases, leaving 4 bases of the junction unmatched. CDR3: CASFGQGGTDTQYF. CDR3 DNA sequence: TGTGCCAGCTTCGGACAGGGTGGCACAGATACGCAGTATTTT.

This chain connects TRBV11-3 to TRBJ2-7, with D perhaps TRBD1 (6 bases). Germline CDR1 and CDR2: SGHNT and YENEEA. V was shortened by 2 bases and J by 0 bases, with 11 bases between the two germline ends. The CDR3 spans 15 residues. The CDR3 DNA sequence: TGTGCCAGCAGCTTAAAAGGGGGAAGCTCCTACGAGCAGTACTTC. Its translation is CASSLKGGSSYEQYF.

This chain joins TRBV5-1 and TRBJ2-7; 8 bases agree with TRBD2. Germline trimming cut 3 bases from V and 0 bases from J; bases unmatched to any gene: 14. This CDR3 is 18 amino acids long. Germline loops: CDR1 SGHRS, CDR2 YFSETQ. CDR3 sequence: CASSWTPNSGSLSYEQYF. As DNA, the CDR3 is TGCGCCAGCAGCTGGACCCCCAACAGCGGGAGCCTCTCCTACGAGCAGTACTTC.

The chain recombines TRBV28 with TRBJ1-5, with D perhaps matching TRBD1 (6 bases). There are 13 residues in the CDR3. V lost 6 bases and J 7 bases, leaving 13 bases between the germline ends. Germline lookup yields CDR1 MDHEN and CDR2 SYDVKM. CDR3 sequence (DNA): TGTGCCAGCAGAGACAGGTTAGGGCAGCCCCAGCATTTT. Translated, it gives CASRDRLGQPQHF.

This chain links TRBV7-3 with TRBJ1-2; D is undetermined. The germline V gene has CDR1 SGHTA and CDR2 FQGTGA. V was shortened by 5 bases and J by 0 bases, with 7 bases between the two germline ends. CDR3 length: 13 residues. DNA of the CDR3: TGTGCCAGCAGCCGAGAAGCTAACTATGGCTACACCTTC. Translating gives CASSREANYGYTF.

The rearrangement links TRBV28 to TRBJ1-1, with D tentatively TRBD1 (6 bases). This CDR3 contains 15 residues. Germline V gene lookup returns CDR1 MDHEN and CDR2 SYDVKM. Between the trimmed V and J ends, which lost 5 bases and 8 bases, there was a span of 21 bases. The CDR3 DNA is TGTGCCAGCAGTCCCCCAACGTCCAGGGGAAGCGAAGCTTTCTTT. This translates into CASSPPTSRGSEAFF.

The chain recombines TRBV19 with TRBJ2-3; possible D gene TRBD2, 7 bases. V lost 3 bases and J lost 2, with 12 bases in between. Germline lookup yields CDR1 LNHDA and CDR2 SQIVND (reference sequence). CDR3 length equals 15 residues. CDR3 nucleotides: TGTGCCAGTAGTATTCCGGGGGGCGCCACAGATACGCAGTATTTT. Its protein product is CASSIPGGATDTQYF.

This rearrangement joins TRBV19 to TRBJ1-5; D gene ambiguous. The length of the CDR3 is 14 residues. Between the trimmed V and J ends, which lost 5 bases and 2 bases, there was a span of 10 bases. Looked up from germline, CDR1 is LNHDA and CDR2 is SQIVND (reference sequence). The CDR3 loop reads CASSVPRGNQPQHF. Here the CDR3 DNA reads TGTGCCAGTAGTGTTCCCCGGGGCAATCAGCCCCAGCATTTT.

In DNA, the CDR3 is TGTGCCAGCAGCTTAGATCAGCGACTAGCGGGAGGGCGGAGCCTCGAGCAGTACTTC. This sequence encodes CASSLDQRLAGGRSLEQYF. The V call is TRBV11-2, the J call TRBJ2-7; 14 nucleotides align to TRBD2. After removal of 0 bases from V and 6 bases from J, the junction contained 13 bases not matched to a gene. This CDR3 contains 19 residues. Germline CDR1 and CDR2: SGHAT and FQNNGV.

V is TRBV9 and J is TRBJ1-6; D unresolved. V gave up 0 bases and J gave up 10 bases, with 14 bases separating them. The CDR3 is 15 amino acids. Germline V CDR1 and CDR2: SGDLS, YYNGEE. CDR3 nucleotides: TGTGCCAGCAGCGTAGCTCCCAGTACAGACTCACCCCTCCACTTT. Amino acid sequence: CASSVAPSTDSPLHF. The full variable domain, in which reference TRBV9 and TRBJ1-6 provide the parts outside the CDR3, is DSGVTQTPKHLITATGQRVTLRCSPRSGDLSVYWYQQSLDQGLQFLIQYYNGEERAKGNILERFSAQQFPDLHSELNLSSLELGDSALYFCASSVAPSTDSPLHFGNGTRLTVT.